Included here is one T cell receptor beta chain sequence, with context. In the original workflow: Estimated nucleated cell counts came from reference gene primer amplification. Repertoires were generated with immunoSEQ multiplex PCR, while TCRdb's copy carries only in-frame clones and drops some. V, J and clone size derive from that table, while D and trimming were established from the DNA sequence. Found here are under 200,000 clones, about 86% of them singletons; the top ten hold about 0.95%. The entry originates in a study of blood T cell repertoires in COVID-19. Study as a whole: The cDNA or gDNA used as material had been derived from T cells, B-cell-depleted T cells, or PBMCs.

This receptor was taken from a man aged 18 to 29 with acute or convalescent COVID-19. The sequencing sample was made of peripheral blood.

CDR3 loop: CASSLTSGQETQYF. The CDR3 region has the DNA TGTGCCAGCAGCCTAACTAGCGGTCAAGAGACCCAGTACTTC. The chain has TRBV3-1 (or the pseudogene TRBV3-2) and TRBJ2-5; 8 nucleotides align to TRBD2. This CDR3 is 14 amino acids long. J gave up 2 bases and V 4 bases, and 3 bases lay outside the gene matches. Germline CDR1 reads LGHDT; CDR2 reads YNNKEL (reference sequence).